These 32 T cell receptor beta chains were sequenced from one sample in a study of blood T cell repertoires in COVID-19. Sequencing used immunoSEQ multiplex PCR; TCRdb keeps in-frame clones, though not all of them. The sample contains 45,000 to 65,000 clones, 87% of which appear only once. Sequences were obtained from peripheral blood. The receptors were sampled from a man older than 75 in a cohort sampled during active COVID-19.

The rearrangement joins TRBV7-2 to TRBJ1-1, with D uncertain. CDR1 and CDR2 from the germline V gene are SGHTA and FQGNSA. V was pared by 2 bases and J by 1 base, with 8 bases between. CDR3 length: 14 amino acids. The CDR3 DNA sequence: TGTGCCAGCAGCTTAATGGCCGCGAACACTGAAGCTTTCTTT. Translating it yields CASSLMAANTEAFF.

The V call is TRBV11-2, the J call TRBJ1-1; D not resolved. CDR1 and CDR2 (germline): SGHAT, FQNNGV. The V gene lost 2 bases and the J gene lost 4 bases, with 8 bases spanning the gap. The CDR3 consists of 13 residues. CDR3 sequence: CASSLRGATEAFF. The CDR3 DNA reads TGTGCCAGCAGCTTACGGGGAGCCACTGAAGCTTTCTTT.

The chain is built from TRBV9 and TRBJ1-6; the match to TRBD1 covers 10 bases. The V segment lost 4 bases and the J segment 9 bases; nucleotides outside the gene matches: 10. CDR3 length: 16 amino acids. Germline V lookup: CDR1 SGDLS, CDR2 YYNGEE. The CDR3 protein is CASSPTGTGDGSPLHF. CDR3 nucleotides: TGTGCCAGCAGCCCCACCGGGACAGGGGATGGTTCACCCCTCCACTTT.

The chain is built from TRBV18 and TRBJ2-3; no definite D call. Germline V gene lookup returns CDR1 KGHSH and CDR2 LQKENI. The CDR3 extends over 12 amino acids. V lost 6 bases to trimming and J lost 3 bases, with 7 bases between them. The CDR3 bases are TGTGCCAGCTCCCAAACAACAGATACGCAGTATTTT. As protein: CASSQTTDTQYF.

CDR3 sequence reads: CASSLARNTEAFF. CDR3 DNA: TGTGCCAGCAGCTTAGCCAGGAACACTGAAGCTTTCTTT. The chain couples TRBV11-3 to TRBJ1-1; D is uncertain. This CDR3 comprises 13 residues. Germline assignment: CDR1 SGHNT and CDR2 YENEEA. V lost 1 base and J 1 base, leaving 4 bases between the germline ends.

This chain uses TRBV5-1 with TRBJ1-1, with D possibly TRBD1 on 5 matching bases. Germline-derived CDR1 and CDR2 are SGHRS and YFSETQ. CDR3 length equals 14 residues. The V end lost 3 bases, the J end lost 1 base, and 10 bases lay between the germline ends. In DNA, the CDR3 is TGCGCCAGCAGCTCGCGGACAAAGAACACTGAAGCTTTCTTT. Protein sequence: CASSSRTKNTEAFF.

The chain couples TRBV7-2 to TRBJ2-3; the D gene is possibly TRBD2 (6 bases). The V gene's germline CDR1 is SGHTA and CDR2 FQGNSA. This CDR3 is 15 amino acids long. The V end lost 5 bases, the J end lost 3 bases, and 15 bases lay between the germline ends. The CDR3 DNA follows: TGTGCCAGCAGCCAAAGGGACTTGGGGACAGATACGCAGTATTTT. Amino acids: CASSQRDLGTDTQYF.

The chain recombines TRBV4-1 with TRBJ1-5; D uncertain. V shed 2 bases and J shed 9 bases, with 11 bases lying between them. CDR3 length: 13 residues. CDR1 and CDR2 (germline): MGHRA, YSYEKL. The CDR3 DNA follows: TGCGCCAGCAGCCAAAATGCGCTGCGGCCCCAGCATTTT. Translating it yields CASSQNALRPQHF.

This clone turned up a few times. The rearrangement joins TRBV7-3 to TRBJ2-1; 11 nucleotides agree with TRBD2. Losses at the gene ends were 5 bases for V and 7 bases for J; bases not matched to a gene: 10. The CDR3 loop spans 16 amino acids. CDR1 SGHTA and CDR2 FQGTGA come from the germline V gene. CDR3 loop: CASSLVAGGPNNEQFF. DNA for the CDR3: TGTGCCAGCAGCCTAGTAGCGGGAGGGCCGAATAATGAGCAGTTCTTC.

This chain joins TRBV19 and TRBJ2-5, with TRBD1 matching 8 bases. This CDR3 has 13 residues. Per the germline V gene, CDR1 is LNHDA and CDR2 is SQIVND (reference sequence). J lost 5 bases, V lost 3 bases, and 2 bases had no gene match. The CDR3 DNA follows: TGTGCCAGTAGTATTAGGACAGGGGAGACCCAGTACTTC. It is translated as CASSIRTGETQYF.

The chain carries TRBV19 and TRBJ1-5; the D gene is possibly TRBD1 (5 bases). Germline-derived CDR1 and CDR2 are LNHDA and SQIVND (reference sequence). CDR3 size: 12 residues. V gave up 6 bases and J gave up 6 bases, with 9 bases separating them. The CDR3 nucleotides read TGTGCCAGTAGCAGGGTAGGTCAGCCCCAGCATTTT. Residues: CASSRVGQPQHF.

The V and J genes are TRBV12-3 or TRBV12-4 and TRBJ1-5; 8 positions agree with TRBD1. This CDR3 has 13 residues. The ends lost 2 bases at V and 7 bases at J; junction bases unmatched: 1. The CDR3 here is CASSLTGGQPQHF. CDR3 DNA: TGTGCCAGCAGTTTAACAGGGGGGCAGCCCCAGCATTTT.

The rearrangement links TRBV20-1 to TRBJ1-1; no clear D. Germline V gene data show CDR1 as DFQATT and CDR2 as SNEGSKA (reference sequence). This CDR3 region has 11 residues. With 5 bases removed from V and 5 bases from J, the gap between germline ends came to 9 bases. The DNA for the CDR3 is TGCAGTGCTCCCGGGTGGACTGAAGCTTTCTTT. Amino acid sequence: CSAPGWTEAFF.

The V and J genes are TRBV27 and TRBJ2-7; 9 bases are shared with TRBD1. Looked up from germline, CDR1 is MNHEY and CDR2 is SMNVEV (reference sequence). The CDR3 is 14 residues long. V shed 5 bases, J shed 7 bases, and the junction held 9 bases outside the gene matches. The CDR3 spells CASSPGDRVKEQYF. CDR3 nucleotide sequence: TGTGCCAGCAGTCCGGGGGACAGGGTGAAAGAGCAGTACTTC.

The chain employs TRBV6-1 and TRBJ2-2; 10 bases are a match to TRBD2. V lost 1 base, J lost 4 bases, and 6 bases stayed unmatched. The CDR3 length is 17 residues. Germline values: CDR1 MNHNS, CDR2 SASEGT. CDR3 amino acids: CASSEVPSGGTTGELFF. CDR3 nucleotides: TGTGCCAGCAGTGAAGTCCCTAGCGGGGGAACCACCGGGGAGCTGTTTTTT.

This chain uses TRBV6-2 or TRBV6-3 with TRBJ2-2; possible D gene TRBD1, 5 bases. V dropped 6 bases and J dropped 3 bases, with 20 bases sitting between them. Germline CDR1 reads MNHEY; CDR2 reads SVGEGT. This CDR3 is built from 17 residues. CDR3 sequence: CASRYEGWGVDTGELFF. DNA of the CDR3: TGTGCCAGCAGGTACGAAGGGTGGGGCGTGGACACCGGGGAGCTGTTTTTT.

The V call is TRBV5-1, the J call TRBJ2-2; 13 nucleotides align to TRBD2. After removal of 4 bases from V and 4 bases from J, the junction contained 4 bases not matched to a gene. CDR3 length: 16 amino acids. CDR1 and CDR2 from the germline V gene are SGHRS and YFSETQ. CDR3 loop: CASSEGLAGFTGELFF. The CDR3 DNA reads TGCGCCAGCAGCGAGGGACTAGCGGGGTTCACCGGGGAGCTGTTTTTT.

The chain is built from TRBV4-2 and TRBJ2-3; 10 bases map to TRBD2. This CDR3 is 16 amino acids long. With V trimmed by 2 bases and J by 3 bases, 5 bases remained unmatched. CDR1 is LGHNA and CDR2 is YNFKEQ in the germline V gene. The CDR3, as DNA: TGTGCCAGCAGCCAATTAGCGGGGGGTGCGACAGATACGCAGTATTTT. Amino acid sequence: CASSQLAGGATDTQYF.

The table lists this clone with a count of one. The chain links TRBV4-1 to TRBJ2-5, with TRBD1 identical over 8 bases. J was trimmed by 4 bases and V by 4 bases; bases with no gene match: 8. Germline assignment: CDR1 MGHRA and CDR2 YSYEKL. This CDR3 is 15 amino acids long. Here the CDR3 DNA reads TGCGCCAGCAGCCCACAAGGACAGGGAGGAGAGACCCAGTACTTC. Translated, it gives CASSPQGQGGETQYF.

The rearrangement joins TRBV19 to TRBJ2-2; TRBD1 agrees at 8 bases. The CDR3 runs 15 residues. V trimming: 4 bases; J trimming: 4 bases; junction bases outside the gene matches: 5. Germline V lookup: CDR1 LNHDA, CDR2 SQIVND (reference sequence). The CDR3 DNA reads as TGTGCCAGTAGTACGGACAGGGTGGGCACCGGGGAGCTGTTTTTT. Translated: CASSTDRVGTGELFF. The whole variable domain, filled in from reference TRBV19 and TRBJ2-2, reads DGGITQSPKYLFRKEGQNVTLSCEQNLNHDAMYWYRQDPGQGLRLIYYSQIVNDFQKGDIAEGYSVSREKKESFPLTVTSAQKNPTAFYLCASSTDRVGTGELFFGEGSRLTVL.

The CDR3 DNA is TGTGCCAGCAGCTCGGGACTAGCGGTTAACACAGATACGCAGTATTTT. Residues: CASSSGLAVNTDTQYF. The chain employs TRBV7-8 and TRBJ2-3; 11 bases align to TRBD2. Per the germline V gene, CDR1 is SGHVS and CDR2 is FQNEAQ. The CDR3 covers 16 residues. Trimming took 4 bases from V and 2 from J; bases not matched to a gene: 5.

This chain joins TRBV7-3 and TRBJ2-5; possibly TRBD1 for D (6 bases). Germline values: CDR1 SGHTA, CDR2 FQGTGA. The CDR3 runs 14 residues. The V gene lost 1 base and the J gene lost 5 bases, with 11 bases spanning the gap. The CDR3 region is CASSLNLGAETQYF. In DNA form, the CDR3 reads TGTGCCAGCAGCTTAAACCTGGGGGCGGAGACCCAGTACTTC.

This rearrangement joins TRBV24-1 to TRBJ2-2, with 12 bases fitting TRBD1. Germline V gene sequence: CDR1 KGHDR, CDR2 SFDVKD. The CDR3 totals 17 residues. V lost 9 bases, J lost 4 bases, and 11 bases stayed unmatched. CDR3: CATGTGGAGAGTGELFF. The CDR3 coding sequence is TGTGCCACCGGGACAGGGGGCGCGGGAGCGGGCACCGGGGAGCTGTTTTTT.

This chain links TRBV12-3 or TRBV12-4 with TRBJ1-2; D is unresolved. Trimming pared 5 bases from V and 4 bases from J, leaving 8 bases between. This CDR3 is 12 amino acids long. The DNA for the CDR3 is TGTGCCAGCAGTGTCGTCCTCTATGGCTACACCTTC. It encodes CASSVVLYGYTF.

The J gene is TRBJ2-5, the V gene TRBV27, with D tentatively TRBD1 (5 bases). Germline V gene sequence: CDR1 MNHEY, CDR2 SMNVEV (reference sequence). This CDR3 contains 14 residues. Between the trimmed V and J ends, which lost 2 bases and 7 bases, there was a span of 14 bases. The CDR3 DNA follows: TGTGCCAGCAGTTTAAGACAGAGCCAGGGGACCCAGTACTTC. Residues: CASSLRQSQGTQYF.

This chain connects TRBV19 to TRBJ2-3; 9 nucleotides match TRBD1. The CDR3 is 14 residues long. Germline V gene lookup returns CDR1 LNHDA and CDR2 SQIVND (reference sequence). Trimming at V came to 8 bases and at J to 2 bases, leaving 5 bases not matched to a gene. In nucleotides, the CDR3 is TGTGCCAGTTGGGACAGGGCGGACACAGATACGCAGTATTTT. Residues: CASWDRADTDTQYF.

The CDR3 region has the DNA TGCGCCAGCAGCAGCGGGGATTCAACTAATGAAAAACTGTTTTTT. This translates into CASSSGDSTNEKLFF. The rearrangement uses TRBV5-1 and TRBJ1-4; D remains unclear. Trimming took off 4 bases at V and 0 bases at J, with 10 bases between the two ends. The V gene's germline CDR1 is SGHRS and CDR2 YFSETQ. The CDR3 has 15 amino acids.

On this clone itself: At one of its ends the junction is not consistent with the germline gene, which may arise from a read error. The V and J genes are TRBV6-1 and TRBJ1-1, with 7 bases identical to TRBD1. The V gene's germline CDR1 is MNHNS and CDR2 SASEGT. The CDR3 length is 14 residues. CDR3: CASSEVGQNAEAFF. CDR3 coding DNA: TGTGCCAGCAGTGAAGTGGGACAGAACGCTGAAGCTTTCTTT.

This chain joins TRBV27 and TRBJ1-5, with 10 bases identical to TRBD1. The CDR3 contains 15 residues. Germline values: CDR1 MNHEY, CDR2 SMNVEV (reference sequence). V shed 5 bases and J 2 bases; nucleotides not matched to a gene: 3. The CDR3 loop reads CASSQGTGGNQPQHF. CDR3 in DNA: TGTGCCAGCAGTCAGGGGACAGGGGGCAATCAGCCCCAGCATTTT.

This chain connects TRBV5-4 to TRBJ2-1; D possibly corresponds to TRBD2 (6 bases). Looked up from germline, CDR1 is SGHNT and CDR2 is YYREEE (reference sequence). CDR3 length equals 13 residues. V shed 4 bases and J shed 4 bases, with 9 bases lying between them. CDR3 DNA sequence: TGTGCCAGCAGCGCCGGAGGGTACAATGAGCAGTTCTTC. Translation gives CASSAGGYNEQFF.

This clone has a count of ten or more. The chain recombines TRBV10-2 with TRBJ1-1; TRBD1 might be the D (6 bases). Germline CDR1 and CDR2: WSHSY and SAAADI. The ends were cut back, 8 bases at V and 1 base at J, with 8 bases in the middle. The CDR3 has 12 residues. The CDR3 reads CASWDTNTEAFF. Here the CDR3 DNA reads TGCGCCAGCTGGGACACGAACACTGAAGCTTTCTTT.

This clone was seen more than once but under ten times. V is TRBV6-6 and J is TRBJ1-1; D might be TRBD1 (5 bases). Germline CDR1 and CDR2: MNHNY and SVGAGI (reference sequence). This CDR3 is 14 amino acids long. The V end lost 6 bases, the J end lost 5 bases, and 16 bases lay between the germline ends. Here the CDR3 reads CASRSLGGGTEAFF. Written as DNA, the CDR3 is TGTGCCAGCAGGTCCCTCGGGGGAGGGACTGAAGCTTTCTTT.